This is a list of T cell receptor beta chains from one sample in a study of blood T cell repertoires in COVID-19. Clones were sequenced by immunoSEQ multiplex PCR, and TCRdb holds only the in-frame ones, with some missing. The profile covers over 95,000 clones, with roughly 80% appearing a single time and about 1.4% taken by the ten largest. The sample comprised peripheral blood. The receptors were sampled from a man between 50 and 59 years old with acute or convalescent COVID-19. CDR3s include the opening cysteine and the closing phenylalanine or tryptophan. D genes are given only for firm matches. Part of the rows lack a size; the others show once, few, many or a class for expanded clones.

size	J	D	length	V	CDR3	DNA
NA	TRBJ2-7	NA	9	TRBV9	CASTEGGDF	TGTGCCAGCACGGAAGGAGGGGACTTC
NA	TRBJ2-1	NA	12	TRBV12-3/TRBV12-4	CASSHSGTLQFF	TGTGCCAGCAGTCATAGCGGAACTTTACAGTTCTTC
once	TRBJ1-6	NA	13	TRBV30	CAWRGEGDSPLHF	TGTGCCTGGAGAGGGGAGGGAGATTCACCCCTCCACTTT
NA	TRBJ1-1	NA	12	TRBV2	CASNGMNTEAFF	TGTGCCAGCAACGGTATGAACACTGAAGCTTTCTTT
NA	TRBJ2-1	TRBD1	14	TRBV7-3	CASTSGTGSNEQFF	TGTGCCAGCACCTCAGGGACAGGGAGCAATGAGCAGTTCTTC
few	TRBJ2-1	TRBD1	14	TRBV7-3	CASSPSTGSNEQFF	TGTGCCAGCAGCCCTTCGACAGGGAGCAATGAGCAGTTCTTC
NA	TRBJ2-1	TRBD2	16	TRBV5-8	CASSLFRGESYNEQFF	TGTGCCAGCAGCTTGTTTCGGGGGGAATCCTACAATGAGCAGTTCTTC
NA	TRBJ1-1	TRBD1	13	TRBV10-1	CATRTGLNTEAFF	TGCGCCACCCGGACAGGGTTGAACACTGAAGCTTTCTTT
NA	TRBJ2-1	NA	15	TRBV9	CASSVEGGDNNEQFF	TGTGCCAGCAGCGTAGAAGGGGGTGATAACAATGAGCAGTTCTTC
NA	TRBJ1-4	NA	14	TRBV3-1/TRBV3-2	CASSQGSIGEKLFF	TGTGCCAGCAGCCAAGGTTCCATCGGGGAAAAACTGTTTTTT
NA	TRBJ1-2	NA	16	TRBV5-4	CASSSMWTDSLVGYTF	TGTGCCAGCAGCTCAATGTGGACAGATAGCCTTGTGGGCTACACCTTC
many	TRBJ2-7	NA	13	TRBV3-1/TRBV3-2	CASSQDWRGLQYF	TGTGCCAGCAGCCAAGATTGGAGGGGACTGCAGTACTTC
few	TRBJ1-5	NA	13	TRBV5-5	CASSFQTNQPQHF	TGTGCCAGCAGCTTCCAGACTAATCAGCCCCAGCATTTT
NA	TRBJ1-2	NA	16	TRBV3-1/TRBV3-2	CASSQRRTTANYGYTF	TGTGCCAGCAGCCAAAGACGGACAACAGCTAACTATGGCTACACCTTC
NA	TRBJ2-3	TRBD2	16	TRBV5-6	CASSFLAGGPTDTQYF	TGTGCCAGCAGTTTCTTAGCGGGGGGGCCCACAGATACGCAGTATTTT
NA	TRBJ1-2	NA	15	TRBV4-1	CASSQALTGHYGYTF	TGCGCCAGCAGCCAAGCCTTGACAGGACACTATGGCTACACCTTC
NA	TRBJ2-7	NA	16	TRBV21-1	CASSNLNRGRFAEQYF	TGTGCCAGCAGCAACCTAAACAGGGGGCGTTTCGCCGAGCAGTACTTC
NA	TRBJ1-3	NA	16	TRBV9	CASSVETANSGNTIYF	TGTGCCAGCAGCGTAGAGACAGCTAACTCTGGAAACACCATATATTTT
NA	TRBJ2-1	NA	12	TRBV19	CASSPDWSEQFF	TGTGCCAGTAGTCCTGACTGGAGTGAGCAGTTCTTC
NA	TRBJ2-7	TRBD1	15	TRBV7-9	CASSSWTGGMVEQYF	TGTGCCAGCAGCTCATGGACAGGGGGAATGGTCGAGCAGTACTTC
NA	TRBJ2-1	NA	12	TRBV9	CASSVGGWEQFF	TGTGCCAGCAGCGTAGGAGGGTGGGAGCAGTTCTTC
once	TRBJ1-5	NA	13	TRBV21-1	CAGRGGESQPQHF	TGTGCCGGGAGGGGGGGCGAGAGTCAGCCCCAGCATTTT
NA	TRBJ1-2	TRBD1	16	TRBV5-4	CASSSRQGSGSNGYTF	TGTGCCAGCAGCTCTCGACAGGGTTCGGGTTCAAATGGCTACACCTTC
NA	TRBJ1-3	TRBD1	14	TRBV20-1	CSASSGGAGNTIYF	TGCAGTGCTAGTTCAGGGGGCGCTGGAAACACCATATATTTT
few	TRBJ1-2	TRBD1	17	TRBV5-1	CASSSRIGTGWIYGYTF	TGCGCCAGCAGCTCACGTATAGGGACAGGCTGGATCTATGGCTACACCTTC
NA	TRBJ1-2	TRBD1	14	TRBV5-1	CASSLETGIYGYTF	TGCGCCAGCAGCTTGGAGACAGGGATTTATGGCTACACCTTC
NA	TRBJ2-3	NA	15	TRBV5-1	CASSFEGALGGTQYF	TGCGCCAGCAGCTTCGAGGGGGCCCTCGGGGGTACGCAGTATTTT
NA	TRBJ1-6	NA	15	TRBV30	CAWSERGIRNSPLHF	TGTGCCTGGAGTGAACGCGGGATACGTAATTCACCCCTCCACTTT
NA	TRBJ1-4	NA	13	TRBV2	CASKGWGDEKLFF	TGTGCCAGCAAGGGATGGGGGGATGAAAAACTGTTTTTT